The clone carrying this TCR beta chain was observed a single time. Its specificity is not known. The CDR3 covers 15 residues. Germline CDR1 and CDR2: SGHAT and FQNNGV. V was clipped by 5 bases and J by 3 bases; unmatched bases: 6. These data are taken from a study of T cell responses to AZD1222 COVID-19 vaccine. Study-wide background: Doses given second, at about 4 or about 12 weeks, were pooled. Findings and limits, study-wide: Repertoire sampling was restricted to post-peak T cell response timepoints. Spike-specific TCRs gained breadth and depth after people received two AZD1222 doses. A mostly white British donor set with more females was recruited, and clonal diversity was possibly underestimated.

This table comes from immunoSEQ multiplex PCR, and its TCRdb copy is limited to in-frame clones, with some not included. The table shows 140,000 or so clones, with roughly 89% occurring only once. V is TRBV11-2 and J is TRBJ2-5, with TRBD2 matching over 10 bases. Material: peripheral blood, obtained on day 0 of AZD1222 vaccination. The sequence was collected from an adult in good health. The chain's CDR3 is CASSSGLAEKETQYF. In DNA, the CDR3 is TGTGCCAGCAGCAGTGGACTAGCGGAAAAAGAGACCCAGTACTTC.